The next 14 T cell receptor beta chains were all read from a single sample in a study of PD-1 blockade in classical Hodgkin lymphoma. Regarding time point: cycle 4 day 1 (C4D1), after 5 to 7 weeks of nivolumab. All the patients suffered relapse after autologous stem cell transplantation, and brentuximab vedotin exposure differed. Measured with immunoSEQ multiplex PCR; TCRdb has only the in-frame clones, and not every one. Among tens of thousands of clones listed, over 70% were seen once. The sample in question was peripheral blood mononuclear cells (PBMCs), obtained before the fourth cycle of nivolumab. These receptors came from a human donor with classical Hodgkin lymphoma.

The DNA of the CDR3 is TGTGCCAGTAGTATCGAAGATAATTCACCCCTCCACTTT. This sequence encodes CASSIEDNSPLHF. The J gene is TRBJ1-6, the V gene TRBV19; D not certain. CDR1 and CDR2 from the germline V gene are LNHDA and SQIVND (reference sequence). The germline V and J ends were trimmed by 3 bases and 5 bases, with 5 bases remaining between them. The CDR3 totals 13 residues.

The V gene is TRBV21-1, the J gene TRBJ2-5; the table calls TRBD1, which could not be checked here. TRBV21-1 has pseudogene status. The CDR3 is 15 amino acids. The chain's CDR3 is CARAGGATKRAAQYF. CDR3 bases: TGTGCCAGGGCTGGTGGGGCTACTAAGCGTGCGGCTCAGTACTTC.

The V gene is TRBV6-5, the J gene TRBJ1-2; D remains unclear. The CDR3 runs 15 residues. V lost 5 bases, J lost 5 bases, and 18 bases lay in between. Germline lookup yields CDR1 MNHEY and CDR2 SVGAGI. The CDR3: CASSPRTLSQYGYTF. CDR3 sequence (DNA): TGTGCCAGCAGTCCGCGGACTCTATCGCAATATGGCTACACCTTC.

The chain recombines TRBV7-8 with TRBJ1-5, with 10 positions matching TRBD1. CDR1 is SGHVS, CDR2 FQNEAQ, per germline. The trim removed 5 bases at V and 4 bases at J, leaving 2 bases unmatched. The CDR3 totals 14 residues. The CDR3 DNA sequence: TGTGCCAGCAGCGGGGGACAGGGGAATCAGCCCCAGCATTTT. Amino acids: CASSGGQGNQPQHF.

The chain recombines TRBV29-1 with TRBJ2-1; D ambiguous. Between the trimmed V and J ends, which lost 0 bases and 1 base, there was a span of 13 bases. The CDR3 has 16 residues. Germline V gene sequence: CDR1 SQVTM, CDR2 ANQGSEA. In DNA, the CDR3 is TGCAGCGTTGAAGAGCCAGGACGAAGGTCCTACAATGAGCAGTTCTTC. This codes for CSVEEPGRRSYNEQFF.

The V and J genes are TRBV2 and TRBJ2-1; tentatively, D is TRBD1 (5 bases). The ends were cut back, 7 bases at V and 2 bases at J, with 12 bases in the middle. Germline CDR1 reads SNHLY; CDR2 reads FYNNEI. This CDR3 has 14 residues. CDR3 amino acids: CASIGVGPYNEQFF. Written as DNA, the CDR3 is TGTGCCAGCATAGGGGTAGGCCCCTACAATGAGCAGTTCTTC. The variable domain in full, with the rest retrieved from reference TRBV2 and TRBJ2-1, is EPEVTQTPSHQVTQMGQEVILRCVPISNHLYFYWYRQILGQKVEFLVSFYNNEISEKSEIFDDQFSVERPDGSNFTLKIRSTKLEDSAMYFCASIGVGPYNEQFFGPGTRLTVL.

This clone was recorded once. The chain uses TRBV5-1 and TRBJ2-5; D is possibly TRBD1 (6 bases). Germline V gene sequence: CDR1 SGHRS, CDR2 YFSETQ. The CDR3 sequence is 12 residues long. V was shortened by 4 bases and J by 5 bases, with 9 bases between the two germline ends. This chain's CDR3 is CASSGDRETQYF. The DNA for the CDR3 is TGCGCCAGCAGCGGCGACAGGGAGACCCAGTACTTC.

The chain uses TRBV19 and TRBJ1-3; no reliable D call. The CDR3 runs 14 residues. CDR1 and CDR2 from the germline V gene are LNHDA and SQIVND (reference sequence). The ends were cut back, 5 bases at V and 0 bases at J, with 8 bases in the middle. CDR3 sequence: CASSLDLSGNTIYF. CDR3 bases: TGTGCCAGTAGTCTGGATCTCTCTGGAAACACCATATATTTT.

This clone was observed a single time. V and J are TRBV5-4 and TRBJ2-3, with D tentatively TRBD1 (6 bases). The germline V gene has CDR1 SGHNT and CDR2 YYREEE (reference sequence). The CDR3 has 15 residues. Trimming left V 4 bases short and J 0 bases short, with 12 bases between. The DNA of the CDR3 is TGTGCCAGCAGCACAGGGCAATCTAGCACAGATACGCAGTATTTT. This gives the protein CASSTGQSSTDTQYF.

This clone was counted a single time. The CDR3 region is CASYRKQETQYF. CDR3 nucleotides: TGTGCCAGCTACAGAAAACAAGAGACCCAGTACTTC. The rearrangement uses TRBV6-1 and TRBJ2-5; no firm D call. The CDR3 loop spans 12 amino acids. The V gene's germline CDR1 is MNHNS and CDR2 SASEGT. V gave up 8 bases and J gave up 2 bases, with 9 bases separating them.

The chain employs TRBV9 and TRBJ1-2; weak D call: TRBD1 (5 bases). CDR1 is SGDLS and CDR2 is YYNGEE in the germline V gene. The CDR3 consists of 15 residues. V was pared by 0 bases and J by 8 bases, with 17 bases between. The CDR3 sequence is CASSVAGGWSGGYTF. The DNA for the CDR3 is TGTGCCAGCAGCGTAGCTGGGGGGTGGTCAGGAGGCTACACCTTC.

This clone has just a few counts. The rearrangement joins TRBV9 to TRBJ2-7; TRBD1 matches at 10 bases. V dropped 2 bases and J dropped 5; count of bases not matched to a gene: 7. CDR1 is SGDLS, CDR2 YYNGEE, per germline. This CDR3 is 15 amino acids long. CDR3 coding DNA: TGTGCCAGCAGCGTCCCCGGGACAGGGGTCCACGAGCAGTACTTC. Its translation: CASSVPGTGVHEQYF. The complete variable domain, with remaining parts taken from reference TRBV9 and TRBJ2-7, reads DSGVTQTPKHLITATGQRVTLRCSPRSGDLSVYWYQQSLDQGLQFLIQYYNGEERAKGNILERFSAQQFPDLHSELNLSSLELGDSALYFCASSVPGTGVHEQYFGPGTRLTVT.

The chain carries TRBV6-4 and TRBJ2-7, with D maybe TRBD2 (6 bases). Germline-derived CDR1 and CDR2 are MRHNA and SNTAGT. The V gene lost 7 bases and the J gene lost 7 bases, with 14 bases spanning the gap. The CDR3 extends over 12 amino acids. The CDR3 region is CASIRLEGEQYF. The CDR3 DNA reads as TGTGCCAGCATTAGACTAGAAGGGGAGCAGTACTTC.

The V and J genes are TRBV6-1 and TRBJ2-3, with D unclear. V was clipped by 4 bases and J by 5 bases, with 16 bases between them. The CDR3 totals 15 residues. In germline, CDR1 is MNHNS, CDR2 SASEGT. The CDR3 region has the DNA TGTGCCAGCAGTGGATTTGATGGGCGTAAAGATACGCAGTATTTT. It translates to CASSGFDGRKDTQYF.